This TCR beta chain was sequenced during a study of blood T cell repertoires in COVID-19. About the study: The samples span acute and convalescent COVID-19 from the United States, Italy and Spain. Sample material is recorded as cDNA or gDNA derived from T cells, B-cell-depleted T cells, or PBMCs.

This CDR3 has 14 residues. The V gene end was trimmed by 6 bases and the J gene end by 5 bases; junction bases not matched to a gene: 7. Germline V gene data show CDR1 as SGHRS and CDR2 as YFSETQ. This clone was picked up one time. In the authors' workflow: Estimates of nucleated cell counts were drawn from the amplification of reference gene primers. TCRdb keeps only in-frame clones here, not all; method: immunoSEQ multiplex PCR. The DNA was the basis for D and trimming; V, J and clone size are from that table. The sample has 150,000 to 200,000 clones; about 86% are singletons. Sample: peripheral blood. This clonotype was sampled from a man aged 50 to 60 with active or convalescent COVID-19. The gene calls are TRBV5-1 and TRBJ2-1, with 8 bases fitting TRBD1. CDR3 sequence (DNA): TGCGCCAGCACTAAAGGACAGGGAAACAATGAGCAGTTCTTC. Amino acid sequence: CASTKGQGNNEQFF.